This TCR beta chain appears in the sequencing data of a study of blood T cell repertoires in COVID-19. Whole-study context: The study drew acute and convalescent COVID-19 samples from the United States, Italy and Spain. The analysed material was cDNA or gDNA that came from T cells, B-cell-depleted T cells, or PBMCs.

Original methodology: Reference gene primer amplification gave nucleated cell count estimates. The method was immunoSEQ multiplex PCR; TCRdb's version includes in-frame clones alone and lacks a portion of them. That table gives V, J and clone size, and the DNA gave D and trimming. The repertoire consists of 120,000 or so clones, with around 87% occurring once and the leading ten covering about 7.7%. Trimming shortened V by 0 bases and J by 4 bases, and 7 bases separated the two germline ends. CDR1 is KGHSH, CDR2 LQKENI, per germline. The CDR3 is 13 residues long. The TCR comes from a human donor in a cohort sampled during active COVID-19. Sequenced input: peripheral blood. The chain uses TRBV18 and TRBJ2-7; D gene uncertain. For the CDR3, the DNA is TGTGCCAGCTCACCACCCTCGTTGTACGAGCAGTACTTC. Amino acids: CASSPPSLYEQYF.